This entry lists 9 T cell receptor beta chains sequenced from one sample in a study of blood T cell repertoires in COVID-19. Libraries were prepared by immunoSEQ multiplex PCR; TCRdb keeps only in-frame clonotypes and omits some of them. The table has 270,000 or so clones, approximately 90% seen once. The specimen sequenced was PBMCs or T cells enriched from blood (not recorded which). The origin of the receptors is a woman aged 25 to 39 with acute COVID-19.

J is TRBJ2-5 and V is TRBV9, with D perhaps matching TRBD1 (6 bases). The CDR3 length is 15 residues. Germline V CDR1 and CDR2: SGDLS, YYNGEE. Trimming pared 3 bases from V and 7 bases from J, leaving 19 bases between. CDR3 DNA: TGTGCCAGCAGCGCCGACCTACAGGGAGTGGGGACCCAGTACTTC. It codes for CASSADLQGVGTQYF.

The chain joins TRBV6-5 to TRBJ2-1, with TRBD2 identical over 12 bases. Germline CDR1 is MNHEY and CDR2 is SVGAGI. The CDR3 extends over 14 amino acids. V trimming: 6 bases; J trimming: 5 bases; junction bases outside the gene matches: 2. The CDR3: CASSGLAGHNEQFF. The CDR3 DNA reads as TGTGCCAGCAGCGGACTAGCGGGGCACAATGAGCAGTTCTTC.

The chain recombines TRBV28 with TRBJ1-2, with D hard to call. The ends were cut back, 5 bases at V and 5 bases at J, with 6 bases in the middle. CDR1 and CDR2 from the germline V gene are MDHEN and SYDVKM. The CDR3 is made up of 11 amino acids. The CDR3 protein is CASSQNYGYTF. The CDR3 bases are TGTGCCAGCAGTCAAAATTATGGCTACACCTTC.

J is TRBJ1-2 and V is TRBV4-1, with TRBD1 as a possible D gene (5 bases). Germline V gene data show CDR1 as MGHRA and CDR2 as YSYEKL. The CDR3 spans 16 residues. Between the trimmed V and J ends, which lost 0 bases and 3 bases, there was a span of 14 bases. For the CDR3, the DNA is TGCGCCAGCAGCCAAGATGAGAGGACACTCTACTATGGCTACACCTTC. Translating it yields CASSQDERTLYYGYTF.

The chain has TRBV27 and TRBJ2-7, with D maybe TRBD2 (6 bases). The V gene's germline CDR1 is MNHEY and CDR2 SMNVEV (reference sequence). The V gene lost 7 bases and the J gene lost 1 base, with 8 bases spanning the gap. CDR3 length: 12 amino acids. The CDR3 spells CASTSGSYEQYF. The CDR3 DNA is TGTGCCAGCACCAGCGGGTCCTACGAGCAGTACTTC.

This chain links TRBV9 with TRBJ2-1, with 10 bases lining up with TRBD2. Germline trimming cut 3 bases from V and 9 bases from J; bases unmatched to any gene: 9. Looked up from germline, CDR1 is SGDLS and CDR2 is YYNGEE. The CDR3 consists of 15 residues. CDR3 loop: CASSETGGLAAEQFF. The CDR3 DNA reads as TGTGCCAGCAGCGAGACAGGAGGACTAGCGGCTGAGCAGTTCTTC.

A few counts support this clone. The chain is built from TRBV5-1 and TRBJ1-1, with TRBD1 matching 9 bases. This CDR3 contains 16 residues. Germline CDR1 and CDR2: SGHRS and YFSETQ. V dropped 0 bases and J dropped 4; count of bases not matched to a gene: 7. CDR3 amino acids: CASSLAPQGAGTEAFF. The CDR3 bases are TGCGCCAGCAGCTTGGCCCCACAGGGGGCGGGCACTGAAGCTTTCTTT.

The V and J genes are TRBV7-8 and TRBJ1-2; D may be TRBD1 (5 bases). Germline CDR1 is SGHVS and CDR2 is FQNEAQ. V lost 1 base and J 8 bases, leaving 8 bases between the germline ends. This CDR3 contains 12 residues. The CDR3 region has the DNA TGTGCCAGCAGCTTAGTGGGACTCGGCTACACCTTC. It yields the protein CASSLVGLGYTF.

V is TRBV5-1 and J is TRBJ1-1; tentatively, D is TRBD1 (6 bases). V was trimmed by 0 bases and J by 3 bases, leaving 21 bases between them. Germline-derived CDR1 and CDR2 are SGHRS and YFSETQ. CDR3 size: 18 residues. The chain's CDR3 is CASSLAPGGGGAYTEAFF. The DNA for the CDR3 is TGCGCCAGCAGCTTGGCTCCAGGCGGAGGGGGGGCGTACACTGAAGCTTTCTTT. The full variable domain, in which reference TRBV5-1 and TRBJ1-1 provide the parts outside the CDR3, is KAGVTQTPRYLIKTRGQQVTLSCSPISGHRSVSWYQQTPGQGLQFLFEYFSETQRNKGNFPGRFSGRQFSNSRSEMNVSTLELGDSALYLCASSLAPGGGGAYTEAFFGQGTRLTVV.